This is a list of T cell receptor beta chains from one sample in a study of identical twins. Via MiXCR, TCRdb re-called the 5' RACE reads, giving one row per CDR3 protein. The data hold 1.5 million to 2 million distinct CDR3 sequences, with under 35% observed a single time. Input material: cord blood. These receptor sequences come from a newborn girl in good health. Each CDR3 is given with its conserved first and last residue. Each record gives: CDR3 protein, V gene, J gene.

CDR3 protein: CASSTALGEQYF
V gene: TRBV7-2
J gene: -

CDR3 protein: CAISPGTGGEGGYTF
V gene: TRBV10-3
J gene: TRBJ1-2

CDR3 protein: CASSPRQGKGQPQHF
V gene: TRBV19
J gene: TRBJ1-5

CDR3 protein: CASSQASGRAYNEQYF
V gene: TRBV9
J gene: -

CDR3 protein: CASSQGRPGDEQYF
V gene: TRBV4-2
J gene: TRBJ2-7

CDR3 protein: CASSEEGTYNEQYF
V gene: TRBV25-1
J gene: -

CDR3 protein: CASSFVGGAFNEQFF
V gene: TRBV27
J gene: TRBJ2-1

CDR3 protein: CASSAGTSGHNEQYF
V gene: TRBV27
J gene: TRBJ2-5

CDR3 protein: CSARMTGGGTYEQYF
V gene: TRBV20-1
J gene: TRBJ2-7

CDR3 protein: CASSLALLVNEQFF
V gene: TRBV7-2
J gene: TRBJ2-1

CDR3 protein: CASSLPAIDTQYF
V gene: TRBV5-1
J gene: TRBJ2-3

CDR3 protein: CASSPRPRPLNTDTQYF
V gene: TRBV5-1
J gene: TRBJ2-3

CDR3 protein: CASSANRGRNTIYF
V gene: TRBV11-2
J gene: TRBJ1-3

CDR3 protein: CASSKLTGSSYNSPLHF
V gene: TRBV21-1
J gene: TRBJ1-6

CDR3 protein: CASSLAGEGYNEQFF
V gene: TRBV4-2
J gene: TRBJ2-1

CDR3 protein: CASSKVGGRTHEQFF
V gene: TRBV21-1
J gene: TRBJ2-1

CDR3 protein: CSASRPGLAGGLVYEQYF
V gene: TRBV20-1
J gene: TRBJ2-7

CDR3 protein: CASRPLGRGYEQYF
V gene: TRBV7-2
J gene: TRBJ2-7

CDR3 protein: CASSYSTGRIHEQYF
V gene: TRBV6-5
J gene: TRBJ2-7

CDR3 protein: CAISGTGGTDTRYF
V gene: TRBV10-3
J gene: TRBJ2-3

CDR3 protein: CSAAKYVDEQFF
V gene: TRBV20-1
J gene: TRBJ2-1

CDR3 protein: CASSIRTRDTEAFF
V gene: TRBV7-2
J gene: TRBJ1-1

CDR3 protein: CASSLLLAGAGELFF
V gene: TRBV5-1
J gene: TRBJ2-2

CDR3 protein: CASSYGLVNYEQYF
V gene: TRBV6-2/TRBV6-3
J gene: TRBJ2-7

CDR3 protein: CSASPGEGAFYEQYF
V gene: TRBV20-1
J gene: -

CDR3 protein: CASSPRTSGRVDEQFF
V gene: TRBV3-1
J gene: TRBJ2-1

CDR3 protein: CSARGAGRGYNEQFF
V gene: TRBV20-1
J gene: TRBJ2-1

CDR3 protein: CASSGRKWGNTEAFF
V gene: TRBV6-1
J gene: TRBJ1-1

CDR3 protein: CASSWRPGQGTDTQYF
V gene: TRBV7-2
J gene: TRBJ2-3

CDR3 protein: CSVEETGVGYGYTF
V gene: TRBV29-1
J gene: TRBJ1-2

CDR3 protein: CSARGGTSGTSDMQYF
V gene: TRBV20-1
J gene: TRBJ2-3

CDR3 protein: CASSLVQNRNTEAFF
V gene: TRBV5-6
J gene: TRBJ1-1

CDR3 protein: CASRSGAGGQYF
V gene: TRBV12-3/TRBV12-4
J gene: TRBJ2-5